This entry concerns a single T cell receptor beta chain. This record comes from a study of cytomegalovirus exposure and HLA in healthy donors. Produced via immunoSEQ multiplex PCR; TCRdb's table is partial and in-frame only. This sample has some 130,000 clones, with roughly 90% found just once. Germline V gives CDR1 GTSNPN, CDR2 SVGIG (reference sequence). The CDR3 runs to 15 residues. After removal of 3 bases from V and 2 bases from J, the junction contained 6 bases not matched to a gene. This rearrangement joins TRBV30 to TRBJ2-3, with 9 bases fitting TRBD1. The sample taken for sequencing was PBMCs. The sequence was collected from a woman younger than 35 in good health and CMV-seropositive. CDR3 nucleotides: TGTGCCTGGAGCACGGGGGACAGGGCCACAGATACGCAGTATTTT. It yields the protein CAWSTGDRATDTQYF. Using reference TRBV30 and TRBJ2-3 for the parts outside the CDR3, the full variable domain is SQTIHQWPATLVQPVGSPLSLECTVEGTSNPNLYWYRQAAGRGLQLLFYSVGIGQISSEVPQNLSASRPQDRQFILSSKKLLLSDSGFYLCAWSTGDRATDTQYFGPGTRLTVL.